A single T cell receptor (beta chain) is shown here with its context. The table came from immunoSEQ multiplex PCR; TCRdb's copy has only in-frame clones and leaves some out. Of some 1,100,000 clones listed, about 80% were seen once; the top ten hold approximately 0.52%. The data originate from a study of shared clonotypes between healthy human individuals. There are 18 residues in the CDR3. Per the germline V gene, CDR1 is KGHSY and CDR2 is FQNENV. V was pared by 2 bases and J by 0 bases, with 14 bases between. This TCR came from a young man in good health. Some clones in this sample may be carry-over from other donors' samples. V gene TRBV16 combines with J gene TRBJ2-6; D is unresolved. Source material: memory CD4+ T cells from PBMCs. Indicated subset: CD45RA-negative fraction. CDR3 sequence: CASSQGIGAHSGANVLTF. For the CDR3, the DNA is TGTGCCAGCAGCCAAGGGATAGGAGCTCACTCTGGGGCCAACGTCCTGACTTTC. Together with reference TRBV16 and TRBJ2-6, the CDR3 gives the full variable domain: GEEVAQTPKHLVRGEGQKAKLYCAPIKGHSYVFWYQQVLKNEFKFLISFQNENVFDETGMPKERFSAKCLPNSPCSLEIQATKLEDSAVYFCASSQGIGAHSGANVLTFGAGSRLTVL.